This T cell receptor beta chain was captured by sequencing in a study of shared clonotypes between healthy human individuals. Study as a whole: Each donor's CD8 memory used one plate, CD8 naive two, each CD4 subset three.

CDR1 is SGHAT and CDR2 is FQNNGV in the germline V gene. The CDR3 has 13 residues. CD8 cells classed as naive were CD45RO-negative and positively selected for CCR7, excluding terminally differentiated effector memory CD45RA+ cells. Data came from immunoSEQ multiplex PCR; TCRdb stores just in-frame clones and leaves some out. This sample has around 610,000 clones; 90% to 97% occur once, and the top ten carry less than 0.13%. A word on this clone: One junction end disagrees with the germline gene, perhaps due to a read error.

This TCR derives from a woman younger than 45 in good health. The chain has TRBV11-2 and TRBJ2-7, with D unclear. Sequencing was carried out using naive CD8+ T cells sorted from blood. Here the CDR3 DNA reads TGTACCAGCAGCTTAAGCGTATCCTACGAGCAGTACTTC. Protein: CTSSLSVSYEQYF.